The 7 T cell receptor beta chains below all came from one sample that was sequenced in a study of regulatory T cells in long-lasting Graves disease. Documented time point: newly diagnosed GD, antithyroid drugs for less than 3 months. From PBMCs, RNA was extracted and then used to make the TCR library. Construction of TCR beta libraries relied on iRepertoire HTBI primers and on Arm-PCR targeting CDR3 regions. TCRdb re-analysed the multiplex PCR reads in MiXCR, keeping a single row per CDR3 protein. The sample consists of 370,000 or so distinct CDR3 sequences, about 16% of them appearing once. These data also formed part of another study, on T cells in Graves' hyperthyroidism and ophthalmopathy.

The starting material was peripheral blood mononuclear cells (PBMCs), obtained at new diagnosis, from a patient treated with antithyroid drugs. All receptors come from a woman aged 18-29 years with Graves disease.

This clonotype was observed many times. The chain has TRBV30 and TRBJ2-5, with D possibly being TRBD1 (6 bases). V lost 0 bases to trimming and J lost 4 bases, with 6 bases between them. This CDR3 has 12 residues. The germline V gene has CDR1 GTSNPN and CDR2 SVGIG (reference sequence). CDR3 nucleotides: TGTGCCTGGAGTGTAGGGGGAGAGACCCAGTACTTC. As protein: CAWSVGGETQYF.

The rearrangement links TRBV10-3 to TRBJ1-5; D possibly corresponds to TRBD1 (6 bases). V lost 2 bases, J lost 3 bases, and 8 bases lay in between. CDR1 is ENHRY and CDR2 is SYGVKD in the germline V gene. The CDR3 is made up of 14 amino acids. Written as DNA, the CDR3 is TGTGCCATCAGTGAGGGACAGAACAATCAGCCCCAGCATTTT. It yields the protein CAISEGQNNQPQHF.

This rearrangement joins TRBV30 to TRBJ1-1; D call uncertain. CDR1 is GTSNPN, CDR2 SVGIG, per germline (reference sequence). Trimming left V 2 bases short and J 0 bases short, with 25 bases between. This CDR3 is 19 amino acids long. CDR3 residues: CAWSIAGVPAGSMNTEAFF. CDR3 sequence (DNA): TGTGCCTGGAGTATAGCGGGAGTACCGGCCGGTTCGATGAACACTGAAGCTTTCTTT.

There are many counts of this clonotype. The chain links TRBV12-3 or TRBV12-4 to TRBJ2-3, with D perhaps TRBD2 (8 bases). The CDR3 sequence is 16 residues long. The V end lost 2 bases, the J end lost 4 bases, and 16 bases lay between the germline ends. The CDR3 reads CASSLYERGTADTQYF. In nucleotides, the CDR3 is TGTGCCAGCAGTTTATATGAGCGGGGGACAGCAGATACGCAGTATTTT.

This clonotype was seen ten or more times. The chain joins TRBV28 to TRBJ2-2; 7 bases fit TRBD2. Germline trimming cut 7 bases from V and 1 base from J; bases unmatched to any gene: 3. CDR1 MDHEN and CDR2 SYDVKM come from the germline V gene. This CDR3 comprises 14 residues. CDR3 DNA: TGTGCCAGCACAGCTAGCGGGAACACCGGGGAGCTGTTTTTT. As protein: CASTASGNTGELFF.

The chain combines TRBV19 with TRBJ1-1, with 7 nucleotides matching TRBD1. Germline V gene sequence: CDR1 LNHDA, CDR2 SQIVND (reference sequence). Unmatched junction bases numbered 3, after V lost 2 bases and J lost 0 bases. This CDR3 comprises 15 residues. CDR3 DNA: TGTGCCAGTAGTATACGGGGACAGTTGAACACTGAAGCTTTCTTT. Its translation is CASSIRGQLNTEAFF.

The chain recombines TRBV9 with TRBJ1-2; D unclear. V was cut by 3 bases and J by 9 bases, with 12 bases left in between. Germline V gene data show CDR1 as SGDLS and CDR2 as YYNGEE. CDR3 length: 12 amino acids. The CDR3 region has the DNA TGTGCCAGCAGCGCTGGGGTCGATAGCTACACCTTC. This sequence encodes CASSAGVDSYTF.